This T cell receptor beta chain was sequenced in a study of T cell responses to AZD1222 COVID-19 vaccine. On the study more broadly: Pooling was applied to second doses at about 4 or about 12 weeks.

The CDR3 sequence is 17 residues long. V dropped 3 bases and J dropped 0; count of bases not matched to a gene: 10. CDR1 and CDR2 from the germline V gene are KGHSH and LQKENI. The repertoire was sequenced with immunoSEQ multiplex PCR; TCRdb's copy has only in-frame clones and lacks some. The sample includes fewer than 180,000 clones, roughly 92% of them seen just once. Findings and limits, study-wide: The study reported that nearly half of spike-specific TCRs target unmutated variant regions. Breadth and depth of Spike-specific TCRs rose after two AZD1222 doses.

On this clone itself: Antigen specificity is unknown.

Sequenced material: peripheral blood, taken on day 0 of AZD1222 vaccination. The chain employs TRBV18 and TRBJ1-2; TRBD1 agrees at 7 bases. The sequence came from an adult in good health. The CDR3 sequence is CASSPAGRGRANYGYTF. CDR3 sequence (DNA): TGTGCCAGCTCACCCGCCGGCAGGGGGAGAGCTAACTATGGCTACACCTTC.